This T cell receptor (beta chain) was recorded in a study of early T cells in non-severe SARS-CoV-2 infection. The overall study: Chains stayed unpaired after sequencing of bulk RNA from unsorted whole blood. Study-level results: Using VDJdb, the matching emphasized anti-spike CD8 responses while missing private and CD4 specificities.

A note on this clonotype: The antigen is not known.

Germline values: CDR1 SGHRS, CDR2 YFSETQ. There are 13 residues in the CDR3. The ends were cut back, 2 bases at V and 5 bases at J, with 9 bases in the middle. MiXCR was run by TCRdb on the 5' RACE reads, yielding one entry per CDR3 protein. The sample includes about 26,000 distinct CDR3 sequences, around 4.5% of them seen just once. Sequenced sample: whole blood. The receptor's source is an adult who was a healthcare worker with PCR-confirmed SARS-CoV-2 infection or an uninfected control (not recorded which). The rearrangement uses TRBV5-1 and TRBJ2-3; possible D gene TRBD1, 6 bases. As DNA, the CDR3 is TGCGCCAGCAGCTTTTGGGGGCGAGATACGCAGTATTTT. Translated: CASSFWGRDTQYF.